The text below deals with one T cell receptor beta chain. This sample was taken from a study of blood T cell repertoires in COVID-19. Produced via immunoSEQ multiplex PCR; TCRdb's table is partial and in-frame only. The table records 200,000 to 300,000 clones, about 87% of them present only once. CDR1 and CDR2 from the germline V gene are SGHNT and YYREEE (reference sequence). With 4 bases removed from V and 9 bases from J, the gap between germline ends came to 14 bases. The length of the CDR3 is 13 residues. Sequenced sample: peripheral blood. This chain uses TRBV5-4 with TRBJ2-1; possible D gene TRBD2, 5 bases. The sequence was collected from a woman between 65 and 79 years old with active or convalescent COVID-19. CDR3 sequence: CASSPGPRGEQFF. For the CDR3, the DNA is TGTGCCAGCAGCCCCGGGCCCCGGGGTGAGCAGTTCTTC.